This T cell receptor (beta chain) originates from a study of cytomegalovirus exposure and HLA in healthy donors. Study as a whole: From HLA-typed donors, an early data release held about 85 million unique TCRs.

This PCR relied on a set of 60 Vbeta primers and 13 Jbeta primers. Study processing details: Roughly 10 million shared chains were among the 65 million to 85 million unique TCR beta chains that a later analysis counted. Sequenced by immunoSEQ multiplex PCR; TCRdb stores in-frame clones only, minus some. D and trimming were read from the DNA, whereas the V and J calls and clone size are those reported in that table. The sample has 65,000 to 75,000 clones, roughly 65% seen once; the top ten hold under 2.5%. There are 14 residues in the CDR3. Germline CDR1 is MGHRA and CDR2 is YSYEKL. V was pared by 1 base and J by 5 bases, with 4 bases of the junction left unmatched.

The receptor comes from a woman aged 30 to 39 in good health and CMV-seronegative. The sequenced sample was PBMCs. This chain connects TRBV4-1 to TRBJ2-7; 8 nucleotides match TRBD1. CDR3 nucleotides: TGCGCCAGCAGCCAAGTGCAGGGGGCAGACGAGCAGTACTTC. The encoded protein is CASSQVQGADEQYF.